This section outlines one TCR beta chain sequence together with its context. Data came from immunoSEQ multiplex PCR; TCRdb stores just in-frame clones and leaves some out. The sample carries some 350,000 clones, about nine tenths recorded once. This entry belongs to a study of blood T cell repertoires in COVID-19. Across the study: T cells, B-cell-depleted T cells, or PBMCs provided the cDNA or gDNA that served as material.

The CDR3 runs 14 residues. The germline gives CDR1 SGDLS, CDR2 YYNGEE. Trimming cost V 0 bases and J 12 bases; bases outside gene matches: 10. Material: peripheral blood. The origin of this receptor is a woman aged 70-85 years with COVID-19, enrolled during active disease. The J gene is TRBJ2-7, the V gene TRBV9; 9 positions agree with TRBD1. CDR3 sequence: CASSVVRRDRDRYF. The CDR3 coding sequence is TGTGCCAGCAGCGTAGTACGGAGGGACAGGGATCGGTACTTC.